This T cell receptor beta chain was profiled in a study of shared clonotypes between healthy human individuals. General observations from the study: Across four donors, naive CD4 shared around 5%, naive CD8 about 3.2%, memory CD4 about 2.5%, memory CD8 roughly 0.37%. Some clonotypes were shared by all four sorted-subset donors, while others were not shared. The non-shared ones had lower generation probabilities than the shared ones.

About this clone itself: Its target is not known.

Generated by immunoSEQ multiplex PCR, the TCRdb table keeps only in-frame clones and is missing some. The table has about a million clones, 77% seen once. There are 11 residues in the CDR3. Between the trimmed V and J ends, which lost 5 bases and 5 bases, there was a span of 3 bases. Germline CDR1 reads SGHNT; CDR2 reads YENEEA. This TCR derives from a man aged 18 to 30 in good health. Some clones in this sample may be carry-over from other donors' samples. Sample: memory CD4+ T cells from PBMCs. Subset in this sample: CD45RA-negative fraction. This rearrangement joins TRBV11-3 to TRBJ2-2; no clear D. CDR3 sequence (DNA): TGTGCCAGCAGCACAACCGGGGAGCTGTTTTTT. Its translation: CASSTTGELFF.